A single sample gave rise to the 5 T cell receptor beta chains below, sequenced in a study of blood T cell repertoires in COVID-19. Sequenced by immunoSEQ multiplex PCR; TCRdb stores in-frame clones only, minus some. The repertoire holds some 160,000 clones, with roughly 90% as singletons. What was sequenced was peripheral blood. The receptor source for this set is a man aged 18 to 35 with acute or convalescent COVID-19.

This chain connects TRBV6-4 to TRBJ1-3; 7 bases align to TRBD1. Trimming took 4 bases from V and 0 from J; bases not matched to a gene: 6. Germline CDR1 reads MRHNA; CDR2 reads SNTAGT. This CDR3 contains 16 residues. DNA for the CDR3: TGTGCCAGCAGTGCGATCCGGGACAGCTCTGGAAACACCATATATTTT. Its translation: CASSAIRDSSGNTIYF.

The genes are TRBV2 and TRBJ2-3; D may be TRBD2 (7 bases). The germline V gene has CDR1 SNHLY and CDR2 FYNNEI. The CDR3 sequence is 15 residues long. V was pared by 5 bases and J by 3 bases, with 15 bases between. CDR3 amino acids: CASSLRGRTTDTQYF. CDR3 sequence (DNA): TGTGCCAGCAGTTTGCGGGGGCGGACTACAGATACGCAGTATTTT.

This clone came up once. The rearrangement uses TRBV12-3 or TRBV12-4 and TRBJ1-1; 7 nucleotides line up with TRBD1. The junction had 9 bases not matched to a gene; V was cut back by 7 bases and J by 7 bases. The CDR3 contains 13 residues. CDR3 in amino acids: CASNTGTAVEAFF. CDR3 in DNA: TGTGCCAGCAATACCGGGACAGCCGTTGAAGCTTTCTTT.

The CDR3 here is CASSVAGTGSGHEQYF. The CDR3 DNA sequence: TGTGCCAGCAGCGTAGCGGGGACAGGGTCAGGACACGAGCAGTACTTC. The chain links TRBV9 to TRBJ2-7; TRBD1 agrees at 9 bases. V lost 0 bases, J lost 5 bases, and 9 bases stayed unmatched. Germline V CDR1 and CDR2: SGDLS, YYNGEE. The CDR3 is 16 amino acids.

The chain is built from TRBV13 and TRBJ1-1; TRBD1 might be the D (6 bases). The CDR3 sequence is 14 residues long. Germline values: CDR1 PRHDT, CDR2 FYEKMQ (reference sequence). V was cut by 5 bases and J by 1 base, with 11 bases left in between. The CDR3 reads CASSQGQRNTEAFF. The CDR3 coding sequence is TGTGCCAGCAGCCAAGGACAGAGGAACACTGAAGCTTTCTTT.